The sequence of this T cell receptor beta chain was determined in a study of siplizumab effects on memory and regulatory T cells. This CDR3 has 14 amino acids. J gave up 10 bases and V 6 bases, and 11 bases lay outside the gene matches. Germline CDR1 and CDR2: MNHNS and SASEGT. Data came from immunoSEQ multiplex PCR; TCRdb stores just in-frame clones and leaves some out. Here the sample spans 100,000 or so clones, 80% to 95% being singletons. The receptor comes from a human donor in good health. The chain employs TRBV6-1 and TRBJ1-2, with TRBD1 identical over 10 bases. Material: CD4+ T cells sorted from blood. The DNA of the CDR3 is TGTGCCAGCAGCTTCGTTGACAGGGGGCTTGCCTACACCTTC. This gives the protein CASSFVDRGLAYTF.